The 21 T cell receptor beta chains reported below all come from one sample, sequenced in a study of T cell responses to AZD1222 COVID-19 vaccine. TCRdb's copy holds only in-frame clones and misses some; the assay was immunoSEQ multiplex PCR. Of some 16,000 clones in the sample, about three quarters are singletons; the top ten hold 13% to 15%. This specimen consisted of peripheral blood, obtained 28 days after the second AZD1222 dose. The source is an adult who received the AZD1222 COVID-19 vaccine.

The gene calls are TRBV19 and TRBJ1-2, with D perhaps matching TRBD1 (6 bases). V was clipped by 3 bases and J by 4 bases, with 12 bases between them. The CDR3 is 14 amino acids. Germline values: CDR1 LNHDA, CDR2 SQIVND (reference sequence). The CDR3 DNA reads as TGTGCCAGTAGTATTAGGGACAACGTCTATGGCTACACCTTC. Translating gives CASSIRDNVYGYTF. Using reference TRBV19 and TRBJ1-2 for the parts outside the CDR3, the full variable domain is DGGITQSPKYLFRKEGQNVTLSCEQNLNHDAMYWYRQDPGQGLRLIYYSQIVNDFQKGDIAEGYSVSREKKESFPLTVTSAQKNPTAFYLCASSIRDNVYGYTFGSGTRLTVV.

V usage is TRBV2 and J usage is TRBJ1-5, with a weak D call TRBD1 (5 bases). Germline assignment: CDR1 SNHLY and CDR2 FYNNEI. This CDR3 is built from 15 residues. The V and J ends lost 4 bases and 7 bases respectively, with 17 bases between them. Here the CDR3 reads CASSVSGEVYQPQHF. In nucleotides, the CDR3 is TGTGCCAGCAGTGTCTCGGGGGAGGTTTACCAGCCCCAGCATTTT.

The genes are TRBV19 and TRBJ1-5; TRBD1 is a possible D gene (5 bases). V lost 0 bases, J lost 0 bases, and 18 bases lay in between. CDR3 length: 19 amino acids. The germline CDR1 and CDR2 sequences are LNHDA and SQIVND (reference sequence). The CDR3 DNA reads TGTGCCAGTAGTATAGATCCAGGGCGAGGGGTATATAGCAATCAGCCCCAGCATTTT. Protein: CASSIDPGRGVYSNQPQHF.

The chain has TRBV5-8 and TRBJ2-7, with TRBD1 as a possible D gene (6 bases). CDR3 length: 12 amino acids. Germline values: CDR1 SGHTS, CDR2 YDEGEE. The ends were cut back, 5 bases at V and 1 base at J, with 7 bases in the middle. CDR3 sequence: CASRTGSYEQYF. In DNA form, the CDR3 reads TGTGCCAGCAGGACAGGATCCTACGAGCAGTACTTC.

The genes are TRBV7-2 and TRBJ2-2; 7 nucleotides align to TRBD1. V lost 4 bases to trimming and J lost 2 bases; unmatched junction nucleotides: 16. CDR1 and CDR2 from the germline V gene are SGHTA and FQGNSA. The CDR3 is made up of 19 amino acids. Here the CDR3 DNA reads TGTGCCAGCAGCTCCAGTCGCGCGTGGGGGACAGATAACACCGGGGAGCTGTTTTTT. Translation: CASSSSRAWGTDNTGELFF.

This chain connects TRBV27 to TRBJ2-7; possibly TRBD1 for D (5 bases). With 2 bases removed from V and 6 bases from J, the gap between germline ends came to 14 bases. CDR1 is MNHEY and CDR2 is SMNVEV in the germline V gene (reference sequence). The CDR3 has 14 residues. The CDR3 DNA is TGTGCCAGCAGTTTAAACCCCCAGGGCGTCGAGCAGTACTTC. As protein: CASSLNPQGVEQYF.

The CDR3 loop reads CASSQVSNTIYF. The CDR3 DNA reads TGTGCCAGCAGCCAAGTGTCCAACACCATATATTTT. This chain joins TRBV14 and TRBJ1-3; no clear D. Germline lookup yields CDR1 SGHDN and CDR2 FVKESK. Trimming pared 1 base from V and 7 bases from J, leaving 5 bases between. The CDR3 is made up of 12 amino acids.

V is TRBV11-2 and J is TRBJ2-1; D is undetermined. Germline V gene lookup returns CDR1 SGHAT and CDR2 FQNNGV. The CDR3 has 11 amino acids. Trimming shortened V by 4 bases and J by 9 bases, and 7 bases separated the two germline ends. The CDR3 is CASSYSSEQFF. In DNA, the CDR3 is TGTGCCAGCAGCTATTCTAGTGAGCAGTTCTTC.

This clone appeared a few times. The chain recombines TRBV9 with TRBJ2-3; the D gene is possibly TRBD2 (6 bases). Trimming took off 3 bases at V and 6 bases at J, with 20 bases between the two ends. The CDR3 is made up of 16 amino acids. Per germline, CDR1 SGDLS and CDR2 YYNGEE. CDR3: CASSETGTGVRDTQYF. For the CDR3, the DNA is TGTGCCAGCAGCGAAACCGGGACGGGGGTAAGGGATACGCAGTATTTT.

The rearrangement uses TRBV10-1 and TRBJ2-2; D possibly corresponds to TRBD2 (6 bases). The CDR3 extends over 14 amino acids. V shed 4 bases and J shed 6 bases, with 12 bases lying between them. Per the germline V gene, CDR1 is WNHNN and CDR2 is SYGVQD (reference sequence). The CDR3 DNA sequence: TGCGCCAGCAGTGCTCGGGAGACGTCCGGGGAGCTGTTTTTT. Protein sequence: CASSARETSGELFF.

The rearrangement joins TRBV6-5 to TRBJ2-7; D possibly corresponds to TRBD1 (6 bases). The CDR3 is made up of 14 amino acids. Per germline, CDR1 MNHEY and CDR2 SVGAGI. V shed 0 bases and J shed 6 bases, with 12 bases lying between them. DNA of the CDR3: TGTGCCAGCAGTTACTCGACGGACAGTCCCGAGCAGTACTTC. Protein: CASSYSTDSPEQYF.

This clone was recorded once. V and J are TRBV7-2 and TRBJ1-2; 11 positions agree with TRBD1. V was pared by 6 bases and J by 3 bases, with 9 bases of the junction left unmatched. Germline V gene sequence: CDR1 SGHTA, CDR2 FQGNSA. The CDR3 sequence is 16 residues long. In DNA, the CDR3 is TGTGCCAGCAGAATCCCCGGGACAGGGGGGGACTATGGCTACACCTTC. The encoded protein is CASRIPGTGGDYGYTF.

This chain uses TRBV13 with TRBJ1-2; D remains unclear. CDR1 is PRHDT and CDR2 is FYEKMQ in the germline V gene (reference sequence). V gave up 2 bases and J gave up 8 bases, with 18 bases separating them. The CDR3 has 15 amino acids. This CDR3 reads CASSLRSSLERGYTF. Written as DNA, the CDR3 is TGTGCCAGCAGCTTAAGGTCGAGCCTCGAACGAGGCTACACCTTC.

The rearrangement joins TRBV6-1 to TRBJ1-2; D might be TRBD1 (6 bases). Germline V CDR1 and CDR2: MNHNS, SASEGT. V dropped 1 base and J dropped 4 bases, with 10 bases sitting between them. This CDR3 is built from 14 residues. The CDR3: CASSEGTAIYGYTF. CDR3 DNA sequence: TGTGCCAGCAGTGAAGGGACAGCCATCTATGGCTACACCTTC.

V is TRBV30 and J is TRBJ1-6; a possible D gene is TRBD1 (5 bases). Deletions cut 2 bases from V and 1 base from J, with 15 bases between. This CDR3 comprises 17 residues. CDR1 and CDR2 (germline): GTSNPN, SVGIG (reference sequence). The CDR3 nucleotides are TGTGCCTGGAGTTCGGGACCGCCACTTTCCTATAATTCACCCCTCCACTTT. Translating gives CAWSSGPPLSYNSPLHF.

The rearrangement uses TRBV7-2 and TRBJ2-3, with 9 nucleotides matching TRBD2. After removal of 3 bases from V and 1 base from J, the junction contained 2 bases not matched to a gene. Germline loops: CDR1 SGHTA, CDR2 FQGNSA. The CDR3 is 15 residues long. CDR3 sequence (DNA): TGTGCCAGCAGCTTGGGGACTAGCCGCACAGATACGCAGTATTTT. Amino acid sequence: CASSLGTSRTDTQYF.

V and J are TRBV7-9 and TRBJ1-2; TRBD1 matches 8 bases. The V segment lost 4 bases and the J segment 4 bases; nucleotides outside the gene matches: 14. Germline V gene data show CDR1 as SEHNR and CDR2 as FQNEAQ (reference sequence). The CDR3 has 17 residues. The CDR3 DNA reads as TGTGCCAGCAGCTCACCAAGACAGGGGCGGAACCTCTATGGCTACACCTTC. Translated, it gives CASSSPRQGRNLYGYTF.

The DNA for the CDR3 is TGTGCCAGCAGCTTGACTAGCGGGGGGAACACCGGGGAGCTGTTTTTT. It specifies CASSLTSGGNTGELFF. This chain connects TRBV5-6 to TRBJ2-2, with 11 nucleotides matching TRBD2. Trimming cost V 1 base and J 1 base; bases outside gene matches: 0. The CDR3 is 16 amino acids. Germline-derived CDR1 and CDR2 are SGHDT and YYEEEE.

The chain employs TRBV29-1 and TRBJ1-1, with D unresolved. Germline V CDR1 and CDR2: SQVTM, ANQGSEA. This CDR3 has 13 residues. V gave up 7 bases and J gave up 3 bases, with 15 bases separating them. In DNA form, the CDR3 reads TGCAGCGCTGCGGGTCTTTCCCACACTGAAGCTTTCTTT. Translating it yields CSAAGLSHTEAFF.

This chain connects TRBV6-6 to TRBJ2-7; TRBD1 aligns across 7 bases. The CDR3 contains 13 residues. V shed 4 bases, J shed 5 bases, and the junction held 5 bases outside the gene matches. Germline loops: CDR1 MNHNY, CDR2 SVGAGI (reference sequence). The CDR3 DNA reads as TGTGCCAGCAGTTGGACAGGTTTCGACGAGCAGTACTTC. Translated, it gives CASSWTGFDEQYF.

The genes are TRBV7-2 and TRBJ2-3; D is uncertain. The V and J ends lost 4 bases and 0 bases respectively, with 14 bases between them. The CDR3 length is 16 residues. Germline CDR1 SGHTA, CDR2 FQGNSA. The CDR3, as DNA: TGTGCCAGCAGCTACGGTCCAGGCACTAGCACAGATACGCAGTATTTT. Protein sequence: CASSYGPGTSTDTQYF.